This T cell receptor beta chain was captured by sequencing in a study of blood T cells in healthy people across ages. As regards this clonotype: Its antigen remains unidentified.

Study results and caveats: Roughly linearly, TCR beta diversity per million T cells fell as age increased.

The second PCR ran about 6 to 12 cycles with a sample-barcoded 5' primer and J-beta primers. Each CDR3 protein gets one entry after TCRdb re-called the 5' RACE reads with MiXCR. The sample consists of over 600,000 distinct CDR3 sequences, more than 50% of them appearing once. In germline, CDR1 is MDHEN, CDR2 SYDVKM. V dropped 7 bases and J dropped 11 bases, with 18 bases sitting between them. The CDR3 is 14 residues long. The chain carries TRBV28 and TRBJ1-6; D not certain. Source material: blood. This receptor was taken from a man in his forties or fifties in good health. The CDR3 nucleotides are TGTGCCAGCAATACCATTTCAGCCCCGACACCCCTCCACTTT. Residues: CASNTISAPTPLHF.